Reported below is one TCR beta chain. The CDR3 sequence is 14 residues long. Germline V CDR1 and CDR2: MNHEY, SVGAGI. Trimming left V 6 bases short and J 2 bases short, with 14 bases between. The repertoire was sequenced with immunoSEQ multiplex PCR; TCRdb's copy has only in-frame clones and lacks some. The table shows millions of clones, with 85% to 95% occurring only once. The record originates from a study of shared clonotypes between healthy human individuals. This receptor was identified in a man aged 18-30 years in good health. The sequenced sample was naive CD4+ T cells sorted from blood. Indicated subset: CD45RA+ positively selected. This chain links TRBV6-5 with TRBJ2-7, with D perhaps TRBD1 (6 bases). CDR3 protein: CASSLLRGAYEQYF. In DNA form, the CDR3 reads TGTGCCAGCAGCCTACTCAGGGGAGCCTACGAGCAGTACTTC.